Following are 15 T cell receptor beta chains from one sample sequenced in a study of T cell responses to AZD1222 COVID-19 vaccine. Using immunoSEQ multiplex PCR, the repertoire was profiled, and TCRdb retains in-frame clones only, with some absent. The sample has around 130,000 clones; approximately 86% are singletons. Sample: peripheral blood, taken on day 0 of AZD1222 vaccination. The source of these receptors is an adult in good health.

The chain carries TRBV28 and TRBJ1-3; a possible D gene is TRBD1 (6 bases). Germline loops: CDR1 MDHEN, CDR2 SYDVKM. V was shortened by 5 bases and J by 5 bases, with 13 bases between the two germline ends. This CDR3 has 14 amino acids. The CDR3 loop reads CASSPTGFRNTIYF. The CDR3 DNA reads TGTGCCAGCAGTCCCACAGGGTTTCGAAACACCATATATTTT.

This chain connects TRBV4-2 to TRBJ1-2, with D hard to call. Between the trimmed V and J ends, which lost 0 bases and 4 bases, there was a span of 12 bases. CDR1 and CDR2 from the germline V gene are LGHNA and YNFKEQ. CDR3 size: 15 residues. The CDR3 region has the DNA TGTGCCAGCAGCCAAGATCGTTCACGGAGCTATGGCTACACCTTC. Translation gives CASSQDRSRSYGYTF.

V is TRBV7-9 and J is TRBJ1-5, with D tentatively TRBD1 (5 bases). The V end was cut by 2 bases, the J end by 0 bases, with 8 bases between. The CDR3 length is 15 residues. The V gene's germline CDR1 is SEHNR and CDR2 FQNEAQ (reference sequence). CDR3 coding DNA: TGTGCCAGCAGCTTACAGGGCAGTAGCAATCAGCCCCAGCATTTT. This gives the protein CASSLQGSSNQPQHF.

This CDR3 is CASSIDWGTEAFF. The CDR3 region has the DNA TGTGCCAGTAGTATAGATTGGGGCACTGAAGCTTTCTTT. The chain employs TRBV19 and TRBJ1-1; D uncertain. This CDR3 is 13 amino acids long. Trimming took 0 bases from V and 4 from J, leaving 6 bases between them. Germline CDR1 is LNHDA and CDR2 is SQIVND (reference sequence).

The chain uses TRBV18 and TRBJ2-4; no clear D. The CDR3 is 14 residues long. V dropped 3 bases and J dropped 3 bases, with 9 bases sitting between them. From germline, CDR1 is KGHSH and CDR2 LQKENI. The CDR3, as DNA: TGTGCCAGCTCACCGCCGAACAGCAAAAACATTCAGTACTTC. Protein sequence: CASSPPNSKNIQYF.

V gene TRBV6-2 or TRBV6-3 combines with J gene TRBJ2-1, with a possible D match to TRBD2 (5 bases). Per the germline V gene, CDR1 is MNHEY and CDR2 is SVGEGT. Trimming took off 2 bases at V and 6 bases at J, with 14 bases between the two ends. The CDR3 has 15 residues. The CDR3 region has the DNA TGTGCCAGCAGTTACGACGGGGTCAAGAGCAATGAGCAGTTCTTC. The encoded protein is CASSYDGVKSNEQFF.

V and J are TRBV20-1 and TRBJ2-5; D gene unclear. V was shortened by 7 bases and J by 1 base, with 4 bases between the two germline ends. CDR3 length equals 10 residues. Looked up from germline, CDR1 is DFQATT and CDR2 is SNEGSKA (reference sequence). The CDR3 bases are TGCAGTGGACTCCAAGAGACCCAGTACTTC. It specifies CSGLQETQYF.

This chain uses TRBV6-5 with TRBJ2-7; TRBD2 agrees at 8 bases. V was pared by 4 bases and J by 4 bases, with 9 bases of the junction left unmatched. This CDR3 has 15 residues. Germline V gene sequence: CDR1 MNHEY, CDR2 SVGAGI. CDR3 protein: CASSFKTSGLYEQYF. As DNA, the CDR3 is TGTGCCAGCAGTTTCAAAACTAGCGGACTTTACGAGCAGTACTTC.

In its sample, this clone was seen once. The chain couples TRBV9 to TRBJ2-2, with D possibly called TRBD1 or TRBD2 (5 bases each). CDR1 is SGDLS, CDR2 YYNGEE, per germline. The V end was cut by 3 bases, the J end by 6 bases, with 24 bases between. The CDR3 totals 18 residues. CDR3 DNA sequence: TGTGCCAGCAGCGGGTCTCCCCGGGACCCCACATTGGCCGGGGAGCTGTTTTTT. It translates to CASSGSPRDPTLAGELFF.

This chain links TRBV30 with TRBJ2-2; TRBD2 matches at 11 bases. Germline loops: CDR1 GTSNPN, CDR2 SVGIG (reference sequence). This CDR3 spans 14 amino acids. V gave up 5 bases and J gave up 7 bases; unmatched junction bases: 6. CDR3: CAWLLAGDLGELFF. The CDR3 DNA follows: TGTGCCTGGCTACTAGCGGGAGACCTCGGGGAGCTGTTTTTT.

This clone was picked up one time. The chain combines TRBV5-1 with TRBJ2-5, with 9 bases identical to TRBD1. The CDR3 consists of 15 residues. Germline CDR1 reads SGHRS; CDR2 reads YFSETQ. Trimming took 2 bases from V and 7 from J; bases not matched to a gene: 9. CDR3 residues: CASSFWDRDTPTQYF. The CDR3 DNA reads as TGCGCCAGCAGCTTTTGGGACAGGGACACCCCGACCCAGTACTTC.

In its sample, this clone was seen once. The V call is TRBV6-5, the J call TRBJ2-1; 11 positions agree with TRBD2. In germline, CDR1 is MNHEY, CDR2 SVGAGI. With V trimmed by 2 bases and J by 8 bases, 8 bases remained unmatched. This CDR3 spans 16 amino acids. CDR3 DNA sequence: TGTGCCAGCAGTTACGCACCGGGACTAGCGGAGCATGAGCAGTTCTTC. Translated, it gives CASSYAPGLAEHEQFF.

The rearrangement joins TRBV2 to TRBJ1-4, with D perhaps matching TRBD1 (6 bases). V was clipped by 5 bases and J by 4 bases, with 17 bases between them. CDR1 SNHLY and CDR2 FYNNEI come from the germline V gene. This CDR3 comprises 16 residues. CDR3 in amino acids: CASSRTQGLVNEKLFF. The CDR3 nucleotides are TGTGCCAGCAGTCGAACACAGGGATTGGTTAATGAAAAACTGTTTTTT.

The J gene is TRBJ2-7, the V gene TRBV5-1; D perhaps matches TRBD2 (7 bases). CDR1 is SGHRS and CDR2 is YFSETQ in the germline V gene. V lost 0 bases to trimming and J lost 5 bases, with 12 bases between them. The CDR3 totals 14 residues. DNA of the CDR3: TGCGCCAGCAGCTTGGTGGCGGGGGCGAACGAGCAGTACTTC. Its protein is CASSLVAGANEQYF.

This chain connects TRBV20-1 to TRBJ1-2, with unresolved D. The CDR3 is made up of 11 amino acids. Between the trimmed V and J ends, which lost 4 bases and 4 bases, there was a span of 7 bases. The germline gives CDR1 DFQATT, CDR2 SNEGSKA (reference sequence). The CDR3 region is CSANPIYGYTF. The CDR3 coding sequence is TGCAGTGCTAACCCCATCTATGGCTACACCTTC.